Listed below are T cell receptor beta chains from one sample, sequenced in a study of identical twins. TCRdb reprocessed the 5' RACE reads with MiXCR, giving one entry per CDR3 protein. The sample carries hundreds of thousands of distinct CDR3 sequences, roughly 18% recorded once. This same sample was also part of a study on T cells expressing NK-cell markers.

Material: PBMCs. Receptor source: a woman aged 18-29 years in good health. The CDR3 runs from the conserved cysteine through the conserved F or W. A D gene is named only where the DNA matches it firmly. Size values are once, few and many counts, or a class for expanded clones, and some rows have none.

>TRBJ1-1|NA|TRBV6-1|NA
CASSTSAPTEAFF
TGTGCCAGCAGTACCTCTGCGCCCACTGAAGCTTTCTTT
>TRBJ2-3|few|TRBV20-1|NA
CSAHNPSTDTQYF
TGCAGTGCGCATAACCCTAGCACAGATACGCAGTATTTT
>TRBJ2-3|few|TRBV7-3|TRBD2
CASSRSGGTDTQYF
TGTGCCAGCAGTAGAAGCGGGGGGACAGATACGCAGTATTTT
>TRBJ2-2|NA|TRBV5-1|NA
CASSFTGSANTGELFF
TGCGCCAGCAGCTTTACAGGGAGCGCGAACACCGGGGAGCTGTTTTTT
>TRBJ2-3|NA|TRBV20-1|TRBD2
CSARAPRLAGTDTQYF
TGCAGTGCTAGAGCCCCCCGGCTAGCGGGGACAGATACGCAGTATTTT
>TRBJ2-7|NA|TRBV3-1|NA
CASRGLKDEQYF
TGTGCCAGCAGGGGATTAAAAGACGAGCAGTACTTC
>TRBJ1-2|many|TRBV20-1|TRBD1
CSARPGGADGYTF
TGCAGTGCTAGGCCAGGGGGCGCGGATGGCTACACCTTC
>TRBJ2-7|NA|TRBV28|TRBD2
CASSLWASGRAREQYF
TGTGCCAGCAGTTTATGGGCTAGCGGGAGGGCTCGGGAGCAGTACTTC
>TRBJ2-5|many|TRBV4-3|NA
CASSQDGREETQYF
TGCGCCAGCAGCCAAGATGGCAGGGAAGAGACCCAGTACTTC
>TRBJ1-4|NA|TRBV20-1|TRBD1
CSASSGGDNEKLFF
TGCAGTGCTAGTTCAGGGGGTGATAATGAAAAACTGTTTTTT
>TRBJ2-6|NA|TRBV4-3|NA
CASSPGPYLASGANVLTF
TGCGCCAGCAGCCCCGGACCTTATTTAGCCTCTGGGGCCAACGTCCTGACTTTC
>TRBJ2-3|few|TRBV3-1|NA
CASSQAAAEDTQYF
TGTGCCAGCAGCCAAGCGGCAGCGGAGGATACGCAGTATTTT
>TRBJ1-1|few|TRBV7-8|TRBD1
CASILRGTGDTEAFF
TGTGCCAGCATCCTAAGGGGGACAGGGGACACTGAAGCTTTCTTT
>TRBJ1-4|NA|TRBV10-3|NA
CAPTPRVNEKLFF
TGTGCCCCCACCCCCAGGGTAAATGAAAAACTGTTTTTT
>TRBJ2-7|NA|TRBV2|TRBD1
CASRDRGDEQYF
TGTGCCAGCCGGGACAGGGGAGACGAGCAGTACTTC
>TRBJ1-5|NA|TRBV7-6|NA
CASSQGRVNQPQHF
TGTGCCAGCAGCCAAGGAAGGGTTAATCAGCCCCAGCATTTT
>TRBJ2-6|NA|TRBV15|NA
CATSRDFNPGANVLTF
TGTGCCACCAGCAGAGACTTCAACCCCGGGGCCAACGTCCTGACTTTC
>TRBJ1-2|NA|TRBV12-3/TRBV12-4|NA
CASSPFYSSGYGYTF
TGTGCCAGCAGTCCTTTTTACAGCTCCGGTTATGGCTACACCTTC
>TRBJ2-5|NA|TRBV4-3|NA
CASSHRQQETQYF
TGCGCCAGCAGCCACCGACAACAAGAGACCCAGTACTTC
>TRBJ1-5|few|TRBV12-3/TRBV12-4|TRBD1
CASRRDRKGQPQHF
TGTGCCAGCAGAAGGGACAGAAAGGGTCAGCCCCAGCATTTT
>TRBJ2-6|NA|TRBV11-2|NA
CASSLWRGLPSGANVLTF
TGTGCCAGCAGCTTATGGAGGGGCCTACCCTCTGGGGCCAACGTCCTGACTTTC
>TRBJ2-5|NA|TRBV7-9|NA
CASSLWGSETQYF
TGTGCCAGCAGCTTGTGGGGATCAGAGACCCAGTACTTC
>TRBJ2-5|many|TRBV5-6|NA
CASSLGQTETQYF
TGTGCCAGCAGCTTAGGACAGACAGAGACCCAGTACTTC
>TRBJ1-2|many|TRBV11-3|NA
CASSLGPSRGYTF
TGTGCCAGCAGCTTAGGCCCCTCTAGGGGCTACACCTTC
>TRBJ2-3|few|TRBV12-3/TRBV12-4|NA
CASRGMVTDTQYF
TGTGCCAGCAGGGGGATGGTCACAGATACGCAGTATTTT
>TRBJ2-1|NA|TRBV20-1|NA
CSASPTVVLYNEQFF
TGCAGTGCTAGTCCCACAGTGGTACTCTACAATGAGCAGTTCTTC
>TRBJ1-1|few|TRBV5-1|TRBD1
CASSATGTGDTEAFF
TGCGCCAGCAGCGCCACCGGGACAGGGGACACTGAAGCTTTCTTT
>TRBJ2-1|many|TRBV5-1|NA
CASSFLGDEQFF
TGCGCCAGCAGCTTCTTGGGGGATGAGCAGTTCTTC
>TRBJ2-3|few|TRBV4-1|NA
CASSQAPSDTQYF
TGCGCCAGCAGCCAAGCGCCCTCGGATACGCAGTATTTT
>TRBJ2-1|NA|TRBV19|TRBD2
CASSIVRGGSNEQFF
TGTGCCAGTAGTATAGTACGGGGAGGGAGCAATGAGCAGTTCTTC
>TRBJ2-3|NA|TRBV29-1|NA
CSGSGGGGSTDTQYF
TGCAGCGGATCGGGTGGGGGAGGAAGCACAGATACGCAGTATTTT
>TRBJ1-5|many|TRBV20-1|NA
CSALEEFRNQPQHF
TGCAGTGCTTTGGAAGAGTTTCGCAATCAGCCCCAGCATTTT
>TRBJ2-7|NA|TRBV20-1|NA
CSASRGVGDEQYF
TGCAGTGCTAGCCGCGGAGTAGGAGACGAGCAGTACTTC
>TRBJ2-2|few|TRBV29-1|NA
CSVSLLKTTGELFF
TGCAGCGTTTCCTTATTAAAAACCACCGGGGAGCTGTTTTTT
>TRBJ2-7|few|TRBV5-1|NA
CASSLGGSRDEQYF
TGCGCCAGCAGCTTGGGGGGGTCCCGGGACGAGCAGTACTTC
>TRBJ2-7|once|TRBV5-1|TRBD1
CASSAGTGGYSYEQYF
TGCGCCAGCAGCGCCGGGACAGGGGGTTATTCCTACGAGCAGTACTTC
>TRBJ2-7|few|TRBV12-3/TRBV12-4|NA
CASSSVGRYYEQYF
TGTGCCAGCAGTTCCGTTGGGAGGTACTACGAGCAGTACTTC
>TRBJ1-2|NA|TRBV5-5|NA
CASSSLGTAVYGYTF
TGTGCCAGCAGCTCGCTGGGGACCGCAGTCTATGGCTACACCTTC
>TRBJ2-7|NA|TRBV6-5|TRBD2
CATRGGIEQYF
TGTGCCACACGGGGGGGGATCGAGCAGTACTTC
>TRBJ2-3|NA|TRBV9|TRBD2
CASSGQTSGSGDTQYF
TGTGCCAGCAGCGGCCAAACTAGCGGGAGCGGGGATACGCAGTATTTT
>TRBJ2-3|few|TRBV5-1|TRBD2
CASSRLAGGITDTQYF
TGCGCCAGCAGCCGGCTAGCGGGAGGAATCACAGATACGCAGTATTTT
>TRBJ2-2|few|TRBV12-3/TRBV12-4|NA
CASSRGRREAGELFF
TGTGCCAGCAGTCGGGGTCGCAGGGAGGCCGGGGAGCTGTTTTTT
>TRBJ2-7|few|TRBV20-1|NA
CSAPDPATYEQYF
TGCAGCGCGCCGGATCCAGCGACCTACGAGCAGTACTTC